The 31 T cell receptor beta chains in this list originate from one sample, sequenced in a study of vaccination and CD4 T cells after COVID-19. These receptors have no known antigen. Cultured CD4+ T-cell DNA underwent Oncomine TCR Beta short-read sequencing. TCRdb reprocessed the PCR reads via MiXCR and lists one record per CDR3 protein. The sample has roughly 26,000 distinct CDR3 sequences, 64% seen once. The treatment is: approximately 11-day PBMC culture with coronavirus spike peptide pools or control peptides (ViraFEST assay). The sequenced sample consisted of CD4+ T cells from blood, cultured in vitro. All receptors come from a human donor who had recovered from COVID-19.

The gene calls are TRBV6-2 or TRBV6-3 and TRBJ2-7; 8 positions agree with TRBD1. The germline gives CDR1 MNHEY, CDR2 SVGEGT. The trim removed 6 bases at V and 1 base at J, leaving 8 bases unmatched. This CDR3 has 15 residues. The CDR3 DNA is TGTGCCAGCAGCGAAGACAGGGGCTTTTCCTACGAGCAGTACGTC. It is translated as CASSEDRGFSYEQYV.

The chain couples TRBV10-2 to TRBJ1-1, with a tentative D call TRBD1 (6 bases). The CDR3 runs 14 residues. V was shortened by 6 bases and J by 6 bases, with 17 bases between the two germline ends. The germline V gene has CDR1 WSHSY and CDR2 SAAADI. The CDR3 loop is CASREQGLGAEAFF. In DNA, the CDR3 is TGCGCCAGCAGAGAACAGGGTCTAGGGGCTGAAGCTTTCTTT.

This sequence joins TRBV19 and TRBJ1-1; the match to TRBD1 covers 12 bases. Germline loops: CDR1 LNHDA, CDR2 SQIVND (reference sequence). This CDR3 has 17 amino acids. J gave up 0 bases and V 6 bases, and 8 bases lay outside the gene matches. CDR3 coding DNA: TGTGCCAGTAGACAGGGACAGGGGGCGGTCATGAACACTGAAGCTTTCTTT. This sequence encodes CASRQGQGAVMNTEAFF.

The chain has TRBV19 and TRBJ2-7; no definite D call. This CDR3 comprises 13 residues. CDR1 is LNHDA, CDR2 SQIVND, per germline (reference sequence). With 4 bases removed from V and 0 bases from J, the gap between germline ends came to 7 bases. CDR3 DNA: TGTGCCAGTAGTAACGGCCCCTCCTACGAGCAGTACTTC. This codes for CASSNGPSYEQYF.

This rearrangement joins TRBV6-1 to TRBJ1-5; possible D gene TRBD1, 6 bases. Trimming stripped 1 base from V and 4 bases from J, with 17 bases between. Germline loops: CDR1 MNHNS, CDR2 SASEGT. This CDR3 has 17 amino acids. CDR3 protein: CASSEDRNREVNQPQHF. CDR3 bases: TGTGCCAGCAGTGAAGATAGGAACAGGGAAGTTAATCAGCCCCAGCATTTT.

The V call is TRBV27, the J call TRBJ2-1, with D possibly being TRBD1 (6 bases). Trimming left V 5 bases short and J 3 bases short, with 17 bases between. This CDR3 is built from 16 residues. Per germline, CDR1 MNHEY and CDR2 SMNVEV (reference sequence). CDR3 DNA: TGTGCCAGCAGTCCCTCCCAGGGGCAGGGCTACAATGAGCAGTTCTTC. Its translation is CASSPSQGQGYNEQFF.

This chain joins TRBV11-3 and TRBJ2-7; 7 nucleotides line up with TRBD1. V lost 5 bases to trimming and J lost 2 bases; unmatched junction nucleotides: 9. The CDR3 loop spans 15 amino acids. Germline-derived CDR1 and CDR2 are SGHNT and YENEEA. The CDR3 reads CASSPDGQETYEQYF. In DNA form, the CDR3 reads TGTGCCAGCAGCCCAGACGGACAGGAGACCTACGAGCAGTACTTC. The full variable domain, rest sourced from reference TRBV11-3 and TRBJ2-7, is EAGVVQSPRYKIIEKKQPVAFWCNPISGHNTLYWYLQNLGQGPELLIRYENEEAVDDSQLPKDRFSAERLKGVDSTLKIQPAELGDSAVYLCASSPDGQETYEQYFGPGTRLTVT.

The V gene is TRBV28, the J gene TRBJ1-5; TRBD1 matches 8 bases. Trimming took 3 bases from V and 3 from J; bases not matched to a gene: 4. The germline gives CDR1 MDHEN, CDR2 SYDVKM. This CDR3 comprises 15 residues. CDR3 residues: CASSFQGATNQPQHF. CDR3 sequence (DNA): TGTGCCAGCAGTTTCCAGGGGGCGACCAATCAGCCCCAGCATTTT.

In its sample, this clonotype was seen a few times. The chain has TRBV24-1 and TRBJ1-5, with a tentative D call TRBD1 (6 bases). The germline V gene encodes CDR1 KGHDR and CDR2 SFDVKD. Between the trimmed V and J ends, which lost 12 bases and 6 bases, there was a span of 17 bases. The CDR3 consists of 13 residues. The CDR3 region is CAVPQGRSQPQHF. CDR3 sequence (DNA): TGTGCCGTCCCTCAGGGGCGAAGTCAGCCCCAGCATTTT.

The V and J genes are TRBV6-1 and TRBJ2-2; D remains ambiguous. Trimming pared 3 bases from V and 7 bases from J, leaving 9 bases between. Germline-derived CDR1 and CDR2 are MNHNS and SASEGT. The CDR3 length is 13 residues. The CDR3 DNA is TGTGCCAGCAGTGATCGGATCCGCGGGGAGCTGTTTTTT. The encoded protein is CASSDRIRGELFF.

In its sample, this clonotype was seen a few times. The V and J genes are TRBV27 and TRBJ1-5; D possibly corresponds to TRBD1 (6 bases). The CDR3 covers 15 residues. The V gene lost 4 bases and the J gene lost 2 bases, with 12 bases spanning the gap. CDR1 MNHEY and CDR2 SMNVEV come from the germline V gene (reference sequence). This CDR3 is CASSSAGVGNQPQHF. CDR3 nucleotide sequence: TGTGCCAGCAGTTCTGCAGGGGTAGGCAATCAGCCCCAGCATTTT.

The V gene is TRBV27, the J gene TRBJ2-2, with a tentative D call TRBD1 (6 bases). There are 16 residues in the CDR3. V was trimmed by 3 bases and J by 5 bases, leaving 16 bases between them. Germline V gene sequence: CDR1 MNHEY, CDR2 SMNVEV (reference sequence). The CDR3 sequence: CASSFLFSGATGELFF. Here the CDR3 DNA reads TGTGCCAGCAGTTTTTTGTTCTCAGGGGCTACCGGGGAGCTGTTTTTT.

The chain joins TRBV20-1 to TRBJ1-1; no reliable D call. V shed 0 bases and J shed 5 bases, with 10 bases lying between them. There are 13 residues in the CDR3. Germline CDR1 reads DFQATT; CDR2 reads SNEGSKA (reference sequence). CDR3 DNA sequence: TGCAGTGCTAGAGATCAGGAGGTTACTGAAGCTTTCTTT. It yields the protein CSARDQEVTEAFF.

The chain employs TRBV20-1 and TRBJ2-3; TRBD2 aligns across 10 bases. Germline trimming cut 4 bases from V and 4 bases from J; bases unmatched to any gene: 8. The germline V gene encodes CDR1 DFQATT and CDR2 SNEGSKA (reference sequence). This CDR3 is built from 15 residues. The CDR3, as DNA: TGCAGTGCTACACAGCGGGAGGGGGGTGCAGATACGCAGTATTTT. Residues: CSATQREGGADTQYF.

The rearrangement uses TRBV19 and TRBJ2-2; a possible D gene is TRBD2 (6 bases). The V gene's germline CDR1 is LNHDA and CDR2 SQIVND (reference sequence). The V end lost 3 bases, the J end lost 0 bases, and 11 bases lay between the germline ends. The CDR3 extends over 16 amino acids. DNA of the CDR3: TGTGCCAGTAGTATTTTTGCGGGGACGAACACCGGGGAGCTGTTTTTT. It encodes CASSIFAGTNTGELFF.

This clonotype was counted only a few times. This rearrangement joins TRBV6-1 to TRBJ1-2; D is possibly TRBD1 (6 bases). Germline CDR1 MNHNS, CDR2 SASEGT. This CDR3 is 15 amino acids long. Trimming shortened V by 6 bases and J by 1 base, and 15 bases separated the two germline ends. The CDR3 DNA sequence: TGTGCCAGCAGCCCCGAGGGGGTGTATAACTATGGCTACACCTTC. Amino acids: CASSPEGVYNYGYTF.

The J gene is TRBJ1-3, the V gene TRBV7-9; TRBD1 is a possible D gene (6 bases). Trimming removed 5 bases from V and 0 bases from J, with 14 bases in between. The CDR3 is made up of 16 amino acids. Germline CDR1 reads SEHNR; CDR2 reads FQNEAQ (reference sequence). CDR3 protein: CASSPGQQSSGNTIYF. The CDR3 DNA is TGTGCCAGCAGCCCGGGACAACAGAGCTCTGGAAACACCATATATTTT.

CDR3: CSTRPSYEQYF. The CDR3 DNA reads TGCAGTACCCGCCCGTCCTACGAGCAGTACTTC. This chain joins TRBV20-1 and TRBJ2-7; D is unclear. The CDR3 spans 11 residues. Trimming cost V 8 bases and J 1 base, with 9 bases left between them. In germline, CDR1 is DFQATT, CDR2 SNEGSKA (reference sequence).

The CDR3 bases are TGCAGCGTTGGGGGGGGTACGAGCTCCTACGAGCAGTACTTC. Translating gives CSVGGGTSSYEQYF. The genes are TRBV29-1 and TRBJ2-7, with TRBD2 matching 7 bases. This CDR3 contains 14 residues. From germline, CDR1 is SQVTM and CDR2 ANQGSEA. V shed 4 bases and J 0 bases; nucleotides not matched to a gene: 6.

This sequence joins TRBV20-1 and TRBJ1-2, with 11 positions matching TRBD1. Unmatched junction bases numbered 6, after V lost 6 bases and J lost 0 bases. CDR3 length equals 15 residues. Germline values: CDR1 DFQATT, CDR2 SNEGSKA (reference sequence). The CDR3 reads CSAPDRGQANYGYTF. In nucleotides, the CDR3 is TGCAGTGCGCCGGACAGGGGGCAAGCTAACTATGGCTACACCTTC.

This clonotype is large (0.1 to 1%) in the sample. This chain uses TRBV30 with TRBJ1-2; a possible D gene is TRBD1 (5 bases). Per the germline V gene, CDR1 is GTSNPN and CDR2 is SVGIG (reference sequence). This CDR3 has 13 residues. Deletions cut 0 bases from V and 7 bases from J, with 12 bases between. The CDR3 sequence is CAWSVRGLPGYTF. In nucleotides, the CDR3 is TGTGCCTGGAGTGTACGGGGACTTCCTGGCTACACCTTC.

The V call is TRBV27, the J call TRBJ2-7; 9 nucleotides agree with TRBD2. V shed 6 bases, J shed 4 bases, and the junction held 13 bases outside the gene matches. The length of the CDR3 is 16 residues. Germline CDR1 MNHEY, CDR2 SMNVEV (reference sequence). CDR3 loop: CASSSRGSGRRYEQYF. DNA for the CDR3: TGTGCCAGCAGCTCTCGGGGTAGCGGGAGAAGGTACGAGCAGTACTTC.

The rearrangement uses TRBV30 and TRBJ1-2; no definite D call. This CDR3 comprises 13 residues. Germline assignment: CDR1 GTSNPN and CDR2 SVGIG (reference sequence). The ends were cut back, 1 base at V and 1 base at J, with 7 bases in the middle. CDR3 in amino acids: CAWSGAGNYGYTF. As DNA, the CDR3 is TGTGCCTGGAGTGGGGCGGGTAACTATGGCTACACCTTC.

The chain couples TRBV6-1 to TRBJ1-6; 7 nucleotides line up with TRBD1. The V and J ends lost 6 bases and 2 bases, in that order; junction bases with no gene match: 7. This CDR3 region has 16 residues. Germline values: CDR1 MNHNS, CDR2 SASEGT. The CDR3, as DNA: TGTGCCAGCAGCCGGCAGGGGGTAACCTATAATTCACCCCTCCACTTT. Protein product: CASSRQGVTYNSPLHF.

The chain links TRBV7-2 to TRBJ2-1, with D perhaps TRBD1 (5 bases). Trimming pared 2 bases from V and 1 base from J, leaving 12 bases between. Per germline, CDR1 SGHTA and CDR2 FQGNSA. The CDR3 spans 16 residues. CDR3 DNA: TGTGCCAGCAGCTTAAGTCCAGCAGGGTCCTACAATGAGCAGTTCTTC. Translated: CASSLSPAGSYNEQFF.

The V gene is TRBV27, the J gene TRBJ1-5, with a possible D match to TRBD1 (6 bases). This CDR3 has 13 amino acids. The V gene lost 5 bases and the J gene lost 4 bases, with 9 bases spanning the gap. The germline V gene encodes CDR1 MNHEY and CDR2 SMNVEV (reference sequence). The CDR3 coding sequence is TGTGCCAGCAGTCCAGGACAGAATCAGCCCCAGCATTTT. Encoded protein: CASSPGQNQPQHF.

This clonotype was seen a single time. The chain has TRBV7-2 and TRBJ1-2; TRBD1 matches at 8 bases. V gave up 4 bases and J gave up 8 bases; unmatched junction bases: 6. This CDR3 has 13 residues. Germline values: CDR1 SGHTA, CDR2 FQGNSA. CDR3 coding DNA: TGTGCCAGCAGCTCATCGACAGGGGTGGGCTACACCTTC. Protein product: CASSSSTGVGYTF.

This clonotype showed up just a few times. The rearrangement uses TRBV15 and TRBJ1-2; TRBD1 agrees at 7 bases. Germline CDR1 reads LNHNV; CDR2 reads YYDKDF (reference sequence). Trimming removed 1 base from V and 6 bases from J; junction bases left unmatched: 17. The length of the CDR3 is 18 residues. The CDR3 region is CATSRGPRQGLGWDGYTF. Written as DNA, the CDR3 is TGTGCCACCAGCAGAGGACCCAGACAGGGCCTAGGGTGGGATGGCTACACCTTC. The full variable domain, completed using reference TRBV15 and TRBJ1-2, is DAMVIQNPRYQVTQFGKPVTLSCSQTLNHNVMYWYQQKSSQAPKLLFHYYDKDFNNEADTPDNFQSRRPNTSFCFLDIRSPGLGDTAMYLCATSRGPRQGLGWDGYTFGSGTRLTVV.

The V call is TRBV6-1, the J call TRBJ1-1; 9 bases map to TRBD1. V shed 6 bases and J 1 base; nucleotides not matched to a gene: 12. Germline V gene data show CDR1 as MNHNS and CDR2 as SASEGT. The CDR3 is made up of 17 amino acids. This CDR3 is CASSPAGTGSRNTEAFF. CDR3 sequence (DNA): TGTGCCAGCAGCCCCGCCGGGACAGGGTCCCGGAACACTGAAGCTTTCTTT.

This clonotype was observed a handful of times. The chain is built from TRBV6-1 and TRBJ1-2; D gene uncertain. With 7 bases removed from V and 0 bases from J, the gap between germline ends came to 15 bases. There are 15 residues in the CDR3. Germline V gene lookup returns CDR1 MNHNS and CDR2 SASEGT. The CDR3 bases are TGTGCCAGCACCAACATACGACCGACTAACTATGGCTACACCTTC. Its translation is CASTNIRPTNYGYTF.

CDR3: CASTRENTGELFF. The CDR3 DNA reads TGTGCCAGCACCCGGGAGAACACCGGGGAGCTGTTTTTT. The chain combines TRBV2 with TRBJ2-2, with D possibly TRBD2 on 5 matching bases. Germline V CDR1 and CDR2: SNHLY, FYNNEI. Deletions cut 7 bases from V and 1 base from J, with 7 bases between. CDR3 length: 13 residues.